The 11 T cell receptor beta chains presented below share a single source sample, sequenced in a study of blood T cell repertoires in COVID-19. The repertoire was sequenced with immunoSEQ multiplex PCR; TCRdb's copy has only in-frame clones and lacks some. In the table there are over 80,000 clones, around nine tenths of which are singletons. The sample consisted of peripheral blood. These receptors came from a man aged 50-60 years with acute or convalescent COVID-19.

The J gene is TRBJ1-2, the V gene TRBV2, with 7 bases aligning to TRBD1. The CDR3 consists of 14 residues. Germline assignment: CDR1 SNHLY and CDR2 FYNNEI. The V and J ends lost 3 bases and 4 bases, in that order; junction bases with no gene match: 5. This CDR3 reads CASSDLPGGYGYTF. The DNA for the CDR3 is TGTGCCAGCAGTGATTTACCAGGGGGCTATGGCTACACCTTC.

The rearrangement joins TRBV7-6 to TRBJ2-3, with D unclear. Germline values: CDR1 SGHVS, CDR2 FNYEAQ. V was clipped by 4 bases and J by 0 bases, with 2 bases between them. The length of the CDR3 is 12 residues. This CDR3 reads CASSSSTDTQYF. The CDR3 DNA follows: TGTGCCAGCAGCTCTAGCACAGATACGCAGTATTTT.

This sequence joins TRBV27 and TRBJ2-1; tentatively, D is TRBD1 (8 bases). V was trimmed by 1 base and J by 5 bases, leaving 15 bases between them. Germline CDR1 reads MNHEY; CDR2 reads SMNVEV (reference sequence). This CDR3 contains 16 residues. The CDR3 bases are TGTGCCAGCAGTTTATATTACAGGGGGGGGGACAATGAGCAGTTCTTC. It yields the protein CASSLYYRGGDNEQFF.

This chain links TRBV11-3 with TRBJ2-7, with 9 bases lining up with TRBD1. V lost 3 bases and J lost 4; bases outside the gene matches: 7. The CDR3 has 15 amino acids. Germline-derived CDR1 and CDR2 are SGHNT and YENEEA. The CDR3 sequence: CASSFGTGNGYEQYF. CDR3 nucleotide sequence: TGTGCCAGCAGCTTTGGGACAGGGAACGGGTACGAGCAGTACTTC.

V gene TRBV7-9 combines with J gene TRBJ2-7; D is possibly TRBD1 (6 bases). The CDR3 consists of 17 residues. Trimming shortened V by 2 bases and J by 3 bases, and 20 bases separated the two germline ends. CDR1 SEHNR and CDR2 FQNEAQ come from the germline V gene (reference sequence). CDR3 in amino acids: CASSLKGPGQPDYEQYF. As DNA, the CDR3 is TGTGCCAGCAGCTTAAAAGGTCCCGGACAGCCGGACTACGAGCAGTACTTC.

This rearrangement joins TRBV9 to TRBJ1-2; TRBD1 aligns across 9 bases. Trimming removed 0 bases from V and 7 bases from J; junction bases left unmatched: 7. The V gene's germline CDR1 is SGDLS and CDR2 YYNGEE. This CDR3 spans 15 amino acids. Here the CDR3 DNA reads TGTGCCAGCAGCGTAGGACAGGGGGAGATTGGTGGCTACACCTTC. This encodes CASSVGQGEIGGYTF.

The rearrangement joins TRBV10-1 to TRBJ2-3; D uncertain. The CDR3 has 17 residues. CDR1 and CDR2 (germline): WNHNN, SYGVQD (reference sequence). V was clipped by 0 bases and J by 1 base, with 14 bases between them. The CDR3 DNA sequence: TGCGCCAGCAGTGAGTCGGCAGACTTACCCGGCACAGATACGCAGTATTTT. It translates to CASSESADLPGTDTQYF.

V and J are TRBV6-5 and TRBJ1-1; D possibly corresponds to TRBD1 (6 bases). Trimming removed 2 bases from V and 5 bases from J, with 9 bases in between. CDR3 size: 13 residues. Germline V CDR1 and CDR2: MNHEY, SVGAGI. For the CDR3, the DNA is TGTGCCAGCAGTTACGGCAGGGGAACTGAAGCTTTCTTT. Protein sequence: CASSYGRGTEAFF.

The V gene is TRBV6-1, the J gene TRBJ2-7; 15 nucleotides agree with TRBD2. Germline CDR1 reads MNHNS; CDR2 reads SASEGT. This CDR3 has 16 amino acids. J lost 7 bases, V lost 2 bases, and 6 bases had no gene match. CDR3 region: CASSELGLAGGREQYF. Written as DNA, the CDR3 is TGTGCCAGCAGTGAATTAGGACTAGCGGGAGGGCGGGAGCAGTACTTC.

J is TRBJ1-2 and V is TRBV9; maybe TRBD1 (5 bases). The CDR3 loop spans 15 amino acids. V shed 4 bases and J shed 1 base, with 14 bases lying between them. Germline V gives CDR1 SGDLS, CDR2 YYNGEE. The DNA for the CDR3 is TGTGCCAGCAGCCCCCAGACAGTGAGTAACTATGGCTACACCTTC. It specifies CASSPQTVSNYGYTF.

This clone turned up a few times. The V and J genes are TRBV5-6 and TRBJ2-7; TRBD2 matches at 9 bases. The V and J ends lost 6 bases and 3 bases, in that order; junction bases with no gene match: 10. Germline V gives CDR1 SGHDT, CDR2 YYEEEE. This CDR3 spans 15 amino acids. CDR3 loop: CASTPRTSEFYEQYF. In DNA, the CDR3 is TGTGCCAGCACCCCCCGGACTAGCGAGTTCTACGAGCAGTACTTC.